The rows below give T cell receptor beta chains drawn from one sample of a study of blood T cell repertoires in COVID-19. This table comes from immunoSEQ multiplex PCR, and its TCRdb copy is limited to in-frame clones, with some not included. The repertoire includes almost 70,000 clones, about 87% of them detected once, and approximately 6.4% sits in the top ten. The sequenced sample was peripheral blood. Receptors originate from a woman aged 70-85 years with acute or convalescent COVID-19. CDR3s include the opening cysteine and the closing phenylalanine or tryptophan. D genes are given only for firm matches. Not all rows give a size; the values are once, few, many and, for expanded clones, a class.

d_gene	abundance	j_gene	v_gene	CDR3aa	CDR3nt
-	-	TRBJ1-5	TRBV28	CASSSLSRGGVRSNQPQHF	TGTGCCAGCAGCAGTCTCTCCCGGGGGGGGGTTCGTAGCAATCAGCCCCAGCATTTT
TRBD1	-	TRBJ2-1	TRBV19	CASSPRGTGGYNEQFF	TGTGCCAGTAGTCCTAGGGGGACAGGGGGGTACAATGAGCAGTTCTTC
-	-	TRBJ1-5	TRBV18	CASSPENSNQPQHF	TGTGCCAGCTCACCTGAGAATAGCAATCAGCCCCAGCATTTT
TRBD1	-	TRBJ2-7	TRBV6-2/TRBV6-3	CASSSRWDRNYEQYF	TGTGCCAGCAGCTCTAGGTGGGACAGGAACTACGAGCAGTACTTC
-	-	TRBJ2-1	TRBV9	CASSVAQAGNEQFF	TGTGCCAGCAGCGTTGCCCAGGCTGGGAATGAGCAGTTCTTC
TRBD1	-	TRBJ1-4	TRBV2	CASSSSGQGVEKLFF	TGTGCCAGCAGTTCTAGCGGACAGGGAGTGGAAAAACTGTTTTTT
-	-	TRBJ2-7	TRBV5-1	CASSLVGGEFNEQYF	TGCGCCAGCAGCTTGGTGGGGGGAGAGTTTAACGAGCAGTACTTC
TRBD1	-	TRBJ1-1	TRBV29-1	CSVETGQGARSTEAFF	TGCAGCGTTGAAACCGGACAGGGGGCGCGGTCCACTGAAGCTTTCTTT
-	once	TRBJ2-1	TRBV18	CASSPSRNEQFF	TGTGCCAGCTCCCCGAGTCGGAATGAGCAGTTCTTC
TRBD1	-	TRBJ1-2	TRBV13	CASSLVAGGLYGYTF	TGTGCCAGCAGCTTAGTAGCAGGGGGCCTCTATGGCTACACCTTC
-	-	TRBJ1-1	TRBV7-9	CASSLAGTQAFF	TGTGCCAGCAGCTTAGCGGGCACCCAAGCTTTCTTT
TRBD1	-	TRBJ1-6	TRBV7-2	CASSSRTGRSPLHF	TGTGCCAGCAGCTCACGGACAGGGAGGTCCCCCCTCCACTTT
-	-	TRBJ1-5	TRBV2	CASSEGGQPYQPQHF	TGTGCCAGCAGTGAGGGGGGGCAGCCTTATCAGCCCCAGCATTTT
-	-	TRBJ2-7	TRBV5-1	CASSLGLDLGEQYF	TGCGCCAGCAGCTTGGGACTGGACTTGGGGGAGCAGTACTTC